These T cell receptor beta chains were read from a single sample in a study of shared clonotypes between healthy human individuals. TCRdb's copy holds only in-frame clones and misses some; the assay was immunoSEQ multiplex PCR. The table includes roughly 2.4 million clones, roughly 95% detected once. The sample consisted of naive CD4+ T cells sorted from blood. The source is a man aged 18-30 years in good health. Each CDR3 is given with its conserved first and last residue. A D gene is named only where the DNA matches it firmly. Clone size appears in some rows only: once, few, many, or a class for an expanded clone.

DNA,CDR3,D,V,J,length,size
TGTGCCAGCAGCCCCCGTGGTGGGGGTTTGGGTTACAATGAGCAGTTCTTC,CASSPRGGGLGYNEQFF,NA,TRBV5-4,TRBJ2-1,17,NA
TGTGCCAGCAGGGAGTTGGGGGCCAAAAACATTCAGTACTTC,CASRELGAKNIQYF,NA,TRBV28,TRBJ2-4,14,NA
TGTGCCAGCAGTTACTCGATGGGGACTAGCTTGGGTGAGCAGTTCTTC,CASSYSMGTSLGEQFF,TRBD2,TRBV6-5,TRBJ2-1,16,NA
TGTGCCAGCAGCTTTACAGGGGTGGGAGAGACCCAGTACTTC,CASSFTGVGETQYF,TRBD1,TRBV11-1,TRBJ2-5,14,NA
TGTGCCAGCAGCCCGTCCAATGCCTACGAGCAGTACTTC,CASSPSNAYEQYF,NA,TRBV7-2,TRBJ2-7,13,NA
TGTGCCATGGCGACGGACCAAGAGACCCAGTACTTC,CAMATDQETQYF,NA,TRBV5-4,TRBJ2-5,12,few
TGTGCCAGCAGCCCTAGGGAGACAGGGTACAATGAGCAGTTCTTC,CASSPRETGYNEQFF,TRBD1,TRBV11-2,TRBJ2-1,15,NA
TGCAGCGTACAGGGGGGGGGCCCAGATACGCAGTATTTT,CSVQGGGPDTQYF,NA,TRBV29-1,TRBJ2-3,13,NA
TGTGCCAGCAGTCTGGCGGGACATGAAAAACTGTTTTTT,CASSLAGHEKLFF,NA,TRBV6-6,TRBJ1-4,13,NA
TGTGCCAGCAGCCTACAGGGGATGGGACTGTCGCGGACCCAGTACTTC,CASSLQGMGLSRTQYF,NA,TRBV5-6,TRBJ2-5,16,once
TGTGCCAGCCAAATGGGGAACGCGGAGACCCAGTACTTC,CASQMGNAETQYF,NA,TRBV28,TRBJ2-5,13,NA
TGTGCCAGCAGCGTGGAGGGGAGAGGGACAGATACGCAGTATTTT,CASSVEGRGTDTQYF,NA,TRBV9,TRBJ2-3,15,NA
TGCGCCAGCAGCCTAGGTCCGGCGGGAGGGGCCTACGAGCAGTACTTC,CASSLGPAGGAYEQYF,TRBD2,TRBV4-3,TRBJ2-7,16,NA
TGTGCCTGGAGAGGGTCAGGGAACACTGAAGCTTTCTTT,CAWRGSGNTEAFF,NA,TRBV30,TRBJ1-1,13,few
TGCGCCAGCAGCCCTGCCACCACTATGGTGAAGACCCAGTACTTC,CASSPATTMVKTQYF,NA,TRBV4-1,TRBJ2-5,15,NA